This T cell receptor beta chain was profiled in a study of T cell responses to AZD1222 COVID-19 vaccine. Study observations and caveats: Recipients of two AZD1222 doses showed rising Spike-specific TCR breadth and depth. Donors were largely white British and mainly female; clonal diversity was possibly underestimated. There were repertoire samples only from the period after the peak T cell response.

Worth noting for this clone: Its antigen is not known.

The V end lost 4 bases, the J end lost 0 bases, and 19 bases lay between the germline ends. CDR3 size: 17 residues. Germline V gene data show CDR1 as SGHTA and CDR2 as FQGNSA. Method: immunoSEQ multiplex PCR; TCRdb's copy keeps in-frame clones and lacks some. The ten most abundant clones cover 2% to 2.5% of a sample with about 140,000 clones. This sequence joins TRBV7-2 and TRBJ2-7, with D possibly being TRBD1 or TRBD2 (7 bases each). The origin of this receptor is an adult in good health. The sequenced sample was peripheral blood. The CDR3 is CASSSWGGGATSYEQYF. The CDR3 DNA sequence: TGTGCCAGCAGCTCCTGGGGAGGGGGCGCAACCTCCTACGAGCAGTACTTC.